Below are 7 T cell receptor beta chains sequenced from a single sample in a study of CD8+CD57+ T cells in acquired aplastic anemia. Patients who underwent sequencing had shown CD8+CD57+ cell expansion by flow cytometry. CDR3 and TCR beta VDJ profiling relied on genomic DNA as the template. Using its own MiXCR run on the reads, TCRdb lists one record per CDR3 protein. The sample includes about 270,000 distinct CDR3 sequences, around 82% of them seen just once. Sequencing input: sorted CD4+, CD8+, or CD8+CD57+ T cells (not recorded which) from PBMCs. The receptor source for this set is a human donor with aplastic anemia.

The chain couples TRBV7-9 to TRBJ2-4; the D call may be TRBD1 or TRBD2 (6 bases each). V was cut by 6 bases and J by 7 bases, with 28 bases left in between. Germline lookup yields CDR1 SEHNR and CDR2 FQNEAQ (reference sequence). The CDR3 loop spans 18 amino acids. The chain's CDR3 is CASSSRGTWGETQNIQYF. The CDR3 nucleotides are TGTGCCAGCAGTTCTCGCGGGACATGGGGAGAGACCCAGAACATTCAGTACTTC. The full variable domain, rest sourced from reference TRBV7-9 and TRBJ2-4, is DTGVSQNPRHKITKRGQNVTFRCDPISEHNRLYWYRQTLGQGPEFLTYFQNEAQLEKSRLLSDRFSAERPKGSFSTLEIQRTEQGDSAMYLCASSSRGTWGETQNIQYFGAGTRLSVL.

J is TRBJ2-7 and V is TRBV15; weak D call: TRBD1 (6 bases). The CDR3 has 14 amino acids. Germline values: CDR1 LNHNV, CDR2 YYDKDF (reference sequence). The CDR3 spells CGSARGGISYEQYF. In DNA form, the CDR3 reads TGTGGCAGTGCTAGAGGGGGAATATCCTACGAGCAGTACTTC.

The CDR3 reads CASSRGSDQKPQYF. The CDR3 nucleotides read TGTGCCAGCAGCAGAGGGTCAGACCAAAAGCCGCAGTACTTC. The chain carries TRBV9 and TRBJ2-5; a possible D gene is TRBD2 (5 bases). Germline V CDR1 and CDR2: SGDLS, YYNGEE. V was clipped by 4 bases and J by 11 bases, with 21 bases between them. The CDR3 runs to 14 residues. Full variable domain (outside the CDR3, taken from reference TRBV9 and TRBJ2-5): DSGVTQTPKHLITATGQRVTLRCSPRSGDLSVYWYQQSLDQGLQFLIQYYNGEERAKGNILERFSAQQFPDLHSELNLSSLELGDSALYFCASSRGSDQKPQYFGPGTRLLVL.

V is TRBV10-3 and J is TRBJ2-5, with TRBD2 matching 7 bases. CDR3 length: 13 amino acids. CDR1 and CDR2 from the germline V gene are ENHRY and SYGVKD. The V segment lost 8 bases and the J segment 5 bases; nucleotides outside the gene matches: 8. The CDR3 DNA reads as TGTGCCATCTCTGCCCAGCGGGACGAGACCCAGTACTTC. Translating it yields CAISAQRDETQYF.

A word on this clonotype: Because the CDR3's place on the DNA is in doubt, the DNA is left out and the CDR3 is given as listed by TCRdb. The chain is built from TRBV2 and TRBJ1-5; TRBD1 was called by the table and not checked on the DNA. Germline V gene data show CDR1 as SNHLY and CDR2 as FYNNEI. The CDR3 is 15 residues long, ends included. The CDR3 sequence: CASGDGVTETQYFGF.

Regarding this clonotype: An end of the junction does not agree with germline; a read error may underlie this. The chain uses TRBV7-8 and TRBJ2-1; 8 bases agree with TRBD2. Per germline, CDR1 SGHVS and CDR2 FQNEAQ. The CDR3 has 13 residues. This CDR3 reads CASSVAGGHDTHF. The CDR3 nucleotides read TGTGCCAGCAGCGTTGCGGGAGGCCACGATACGCACTTC. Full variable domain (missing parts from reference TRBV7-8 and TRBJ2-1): GAGVSQSPRYKVAKRGQDVALRCDPISGHVSLFWYQQALGQGPEFLTYFQNEAQLDKSGLPSDRFFAERPEGSVSTLKIQRTQQEDSAVYLCASSVAGGHDTHFGPGTRLTVL.

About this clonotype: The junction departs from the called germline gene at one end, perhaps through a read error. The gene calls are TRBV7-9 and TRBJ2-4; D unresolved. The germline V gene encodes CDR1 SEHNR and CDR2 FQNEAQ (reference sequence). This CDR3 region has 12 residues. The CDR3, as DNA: TGTGCCGGCGGCGGAGCTGGGAACATGCAGAACTTC. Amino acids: CAGGGAGNMQNF.